This T cell receptor beta chain was recovered during a study of blood T cell repertoires in COVID-19. In the study overall: COVID-19 samples from acute and convalescent phases originated in the United States, Italy and Spain. T cells, B-cell-depleted T cells, or PBMCs supplied cDNA or gDNA.

Germline-derived CDR1 and CDR2 are MNHEY and SMNVEV (reference sequence). CDR3 length: 14 residues. V lost 5 bases and J lost 11, with 21 bases in between. This clone was recorded once. Per the authors' pipeline: How many nucleated cells were present was estimated from reference gene primer amplification. Sequenced by immunoSEQ multiplex PCR; TCRdb stores in-frame clones only, minus some. The V and J calls and the clone size are those of that table, but D and trimming were determined from the DNA. The sample shows 200,000 to 300,000 clones, 88% of them seen only once. The chain joins TRBV27 to TRBJ1-1, with a possible D match to TRBD1 (5 bases). The clonotype comes from a woman aged 25 to 39 with acute or convalescent COVID-19. The sample comprised peripheral blood. CDR3 amino acids: CASSASTEPSRAFF. The CDR3, as DNA: TGTGCCAGCAGTGCATCGACAGAACCGTCTCGTGCTTTCTTT.